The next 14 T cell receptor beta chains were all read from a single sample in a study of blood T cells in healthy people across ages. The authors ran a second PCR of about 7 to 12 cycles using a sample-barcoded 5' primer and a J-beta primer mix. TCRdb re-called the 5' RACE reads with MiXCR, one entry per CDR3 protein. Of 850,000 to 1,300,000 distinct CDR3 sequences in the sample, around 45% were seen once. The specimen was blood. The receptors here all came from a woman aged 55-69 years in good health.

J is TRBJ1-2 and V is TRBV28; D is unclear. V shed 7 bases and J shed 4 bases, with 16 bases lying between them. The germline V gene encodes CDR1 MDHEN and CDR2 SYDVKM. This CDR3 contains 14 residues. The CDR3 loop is CASTRAWESYGYTF. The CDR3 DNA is TGTGCCAGCACCCGAGCTTGGGAGAGCTATGGCTACACCTTC.

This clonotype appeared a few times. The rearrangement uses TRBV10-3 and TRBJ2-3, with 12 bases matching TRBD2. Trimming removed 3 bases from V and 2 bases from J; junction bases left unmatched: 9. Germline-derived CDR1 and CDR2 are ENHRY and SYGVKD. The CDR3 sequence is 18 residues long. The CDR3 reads CAISELAGGLGVTDTQYF. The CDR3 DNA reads TGTGCCATCAGTGAACTAGCGGGAGGTCTAGGGGTCACAGATACGCAGTATTTT.

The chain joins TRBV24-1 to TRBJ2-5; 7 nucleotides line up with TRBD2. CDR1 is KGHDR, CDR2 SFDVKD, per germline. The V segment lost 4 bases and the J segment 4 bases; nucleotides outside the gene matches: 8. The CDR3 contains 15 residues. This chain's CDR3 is CATSETGLGSETQYF. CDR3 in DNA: TGTGCCACCAGTGAGACCGGACTAGGGTCAGAGACCCAGTACTTC.

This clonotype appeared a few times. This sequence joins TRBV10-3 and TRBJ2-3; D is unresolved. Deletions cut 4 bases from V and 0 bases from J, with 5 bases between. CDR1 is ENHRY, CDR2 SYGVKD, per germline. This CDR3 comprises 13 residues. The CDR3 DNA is TGTGCCATCAGTGGGAAAAGCACAGATACGCAGTATTTT. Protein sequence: CAISGKSTDTQYF.

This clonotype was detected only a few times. In DNA form, the CDR3 reads TGCAGTGCCGACACTAGGTTAGCCTCAGAGACCCAGTACTTC. Translated, it gives CSADTRLASETQYF. The V gene is TRBV20-1, the J gene TRBJ2-7, with TRBD2 as a possible D gene (5 bases). The J call may be faulty, since TRBJ2-5 better matches the DNA end. Germline values: CDR1 DFQATT, CDR2 SNEGSKA (reference sequence). The CDR3 has 14 amino acids.

The CDR3 nucleotides read TGTGCCAGCAGCACCGCTAGCACAGATACGCAGTATTTT. Its protein product is CASSTASTDTQYF. The chain couples TRBV7-2 to TRBJ2-3; no clear D. Germline-derived CDR1 and CDR2 are SGHTA and FQGNSA. V was trimmed by 5 bases and J by 0 bases, leaving 6 bases between them. This CDR3 contains 13 residues. Combining the CDR3 with reference TRBV7-2 and TRBJ2-3 gives the whole variable domain GAGVSQSPSNKVTEKGKDVELRCDPISGHTALYWYRQSLGQGLEFLIYFQGNSAPDKSGLPSDRFSAERTGGSVSTLTIQRTQQEDSAVYLCASSTASTDTQYFGPGTRLTVL.

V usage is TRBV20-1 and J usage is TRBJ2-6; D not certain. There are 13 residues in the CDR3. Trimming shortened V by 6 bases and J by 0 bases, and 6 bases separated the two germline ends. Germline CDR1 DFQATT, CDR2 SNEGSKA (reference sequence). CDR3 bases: TGCAGTGCCGCCATCTCTGGGGCCAACGTCCTGACTTTC. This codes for CSAAISGANVLTF.

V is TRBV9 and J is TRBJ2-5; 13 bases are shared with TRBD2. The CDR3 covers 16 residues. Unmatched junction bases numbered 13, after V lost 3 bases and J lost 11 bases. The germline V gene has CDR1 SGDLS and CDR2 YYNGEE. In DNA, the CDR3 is TGTGCCAGCAGCGGGGGGACTAGCGGGAAAATAGGTGAGCAGTACTTC. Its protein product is CASSGGTSGKIGEQYF.

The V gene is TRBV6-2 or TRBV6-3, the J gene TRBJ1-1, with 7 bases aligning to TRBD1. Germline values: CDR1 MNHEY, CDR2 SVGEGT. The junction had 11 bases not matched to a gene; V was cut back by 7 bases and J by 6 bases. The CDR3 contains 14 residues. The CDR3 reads CASNTLDRDSEAFF. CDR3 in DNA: TGTGCCAGCAATACTCTTGACAGGGACTCTGAAGCTTTCTTT.

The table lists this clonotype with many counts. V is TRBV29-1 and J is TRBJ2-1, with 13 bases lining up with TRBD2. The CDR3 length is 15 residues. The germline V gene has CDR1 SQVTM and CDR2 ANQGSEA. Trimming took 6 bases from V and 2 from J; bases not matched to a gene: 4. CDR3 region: CSVEGLAGTYNEQFF. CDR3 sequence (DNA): TGCAGCGTAGAGGGACTAGCGGGGACCTACAATGAGCAGTTCTTC.

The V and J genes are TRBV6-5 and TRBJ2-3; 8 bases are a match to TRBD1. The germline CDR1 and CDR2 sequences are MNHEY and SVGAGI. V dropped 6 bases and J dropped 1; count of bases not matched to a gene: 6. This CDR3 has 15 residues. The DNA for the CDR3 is TGTGCCAGCAGCCCTGGACAGGGATGCACAGATACGCAGTATTTT. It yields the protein CASSPGQGCTDTQYF.

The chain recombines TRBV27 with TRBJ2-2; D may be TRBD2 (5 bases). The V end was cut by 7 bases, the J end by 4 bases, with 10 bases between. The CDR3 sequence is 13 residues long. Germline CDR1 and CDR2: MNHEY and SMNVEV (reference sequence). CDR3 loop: CASTVAGTGELFF. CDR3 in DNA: TGTGCCAGCACGGTCGCGGGCACCGGGGAGCTGTTTTTT.

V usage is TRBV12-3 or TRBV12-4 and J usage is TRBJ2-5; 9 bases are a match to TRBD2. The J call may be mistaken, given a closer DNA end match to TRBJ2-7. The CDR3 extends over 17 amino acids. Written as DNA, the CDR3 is TGTGCCAGCAGCGCAAGTTCAAAGACTAGCGGATCCTACGAGCAGTACTTC. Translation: CASSASSKTSGSYEQYF.

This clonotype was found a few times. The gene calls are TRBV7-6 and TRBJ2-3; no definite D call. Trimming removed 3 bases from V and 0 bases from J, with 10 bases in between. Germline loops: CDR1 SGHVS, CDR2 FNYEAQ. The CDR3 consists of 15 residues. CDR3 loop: CASSFHPSSTDTQYF. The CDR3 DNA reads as TGTGCCAGCAGCTTTCATCCTTCTAGCACAGATACGCAGTATTTT.